The present entry profiles one T cell receptor beta chain with its context. CDR1 is SEHNR, CDR2 FQNEAQ, per germline (reference sequence). The V gene end was trimmed by 5 bases and the J gene end by 6 bases; junction bases not matched to a gene: 8. The CDR3 length is 15 residues. The source of the sample is a study of blood T cell repertoires in COVID-19. About the research overall: Italy, Spain and the United States were the sources of the convalescent and acute COVID-19 samples. T cells, B-cell-depleted T cells, or PBMCs provided the cDNA or gDNA that served as material.

Authors' analysis steps: Amplified reference gene primers provided the basis for estimating nucleated cell counts. Assay used: immunoSEQ multiplex PCR; TCRdb lists only in-frame clones, some missing. The V and J calls and clone size are taken from that table; D and trimming were inferred from the DNA. The sample records roughly 63,000 clones, about 74% being singletons. V gene TRBV7-9 combines with J gene TRBJ1-5; 9 positions match TRBD1. This receptor was taken from a woman of 80 years or more with acute or convalescent COVID-19. Sequenced sample: peripheral blood. In DNA form, the CDR3 reads TGTGCCAGCAGCAAAACAGGGGGCACGGTTCAGCCCCAGCATTTT. Encoded protein: CASSKTGGTVQPQHF.